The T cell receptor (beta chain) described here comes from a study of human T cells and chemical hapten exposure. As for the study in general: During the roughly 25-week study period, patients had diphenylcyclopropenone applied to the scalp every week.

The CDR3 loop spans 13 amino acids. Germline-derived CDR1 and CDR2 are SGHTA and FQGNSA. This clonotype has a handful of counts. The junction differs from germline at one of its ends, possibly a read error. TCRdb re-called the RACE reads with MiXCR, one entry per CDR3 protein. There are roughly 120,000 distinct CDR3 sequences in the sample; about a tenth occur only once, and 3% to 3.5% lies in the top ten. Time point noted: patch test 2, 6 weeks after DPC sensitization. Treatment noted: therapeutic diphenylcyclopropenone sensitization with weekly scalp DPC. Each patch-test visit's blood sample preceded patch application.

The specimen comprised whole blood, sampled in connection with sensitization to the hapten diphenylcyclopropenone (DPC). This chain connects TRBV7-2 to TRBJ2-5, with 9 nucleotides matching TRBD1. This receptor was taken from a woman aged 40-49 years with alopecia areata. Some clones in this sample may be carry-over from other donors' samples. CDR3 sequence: CASSLYSSGQGSF. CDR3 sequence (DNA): TGTGCCAGCAGCTTATATTCATCGGGACAGGGTTCCTTC.